This TCR beta chain comes out of a study of T cell responses to AZD1222 COVID-19 vaccine. Study-level results: Researchers took repertoire samples only after the peak T cell response had come. Unmutated variant regions are reportedly targeted by nearly half of spike-specific TCRs. Donors were mostly white British, more females; clonal diversity possibly underestimated.

Regarding this clone: The antigen is unknown.

Sequencing was performed with immunoSEQ multiplex PCR; in TCRdb, only in-frame clones are kept and a portion is missing. The data show 200,000 or so clones, approximately 91% seen once. Germline V gene data show CDR1 as MDHEN and CDR2 as SYDVKM. This CDR3 contains 12 residues. Trimming stripped 7 bases from V and 0 bases from J, with 6 bases between. Sample: peripheral blood, taken on day 0 of AZD1222 vaccination. V and J are TRBV28 and TRBJ1-1; no firm D call. The TCR was taken from an adult in good health. CDR3 nucleotides: TGTGCCAGCATGTCTTTGAACACTGAAGCTTTCTTT. Residues: CASMSLNTEAFF.